The 5 T cell receptor beta chains below all came from one sample that was sequenced in a study of cytomegalovirus exposure and HLA in healthy donors. PCR was performed using 60 Vbeta and 13 Jbeta primers. The table came from immunoSEQ multiplex PCR; TCRdb's copy has only in-frame clones and leaves some out. In the table there are 95,000 to 100,000 clones, 65% to 85% of which are singletons. The sequenced material came from PBMCs. The source is a middle-aged woman in good health and CMV-seronegative.

This chain connects TRBV2 to TRBJ2-2, with D possibly being TRBD2 (5 bases). The CDR3 contains 15 residues. Germline V CDR1 and CDR2: SNHLY, FYNNEI. Deletions cut 5 bases from V and 6 bases from J, with 16 bases between. In DNA form, the CDR3 reads TGTGCCAGCAGTAAGGACGGGGTTTCAGCCGGGGAGCTGTTTTTT. Translated, it gives CASSKDGVSAGELFF.

The chain employs TRBV27 and TRBJ1-4; tentative D call: TRBD1 (6 bases). Trimming took 0 bases from V and 6 from J, leaving 11 bases between them. The CDR3 loop spans 15 amino acids. Germline V CDR1 and CDR2: MNHEY, SMNVEV (reference sequence). The CDR3, as DNA: TGTGCCAGCAGTTTATCGGGGGGGCTCTATGAAAAACTGTTTTTT. This encodes CASSLSGGLYEKLFF.

J is TRBJ2-4 and V is TRBV23-1; a possible D gene is TRBD2 (5 bases). TRBV23-1 is an ORF, and what it does is uncertain. Trimming took 7 bases from V and 2 from J, leaving 12 bases between them. The CDR3 sequence is 14 residues long. The CDR3 nucleotides read TGCGCCAGCACCAACACCGGGACCAAAAACATTCAGTACTTC. Translating gives CASTNTGTKNIQYF.

This chain links TRBV5-4 with TRBJ2-2; the D gene is possibly TRBD2 (6 bases). Deletions cut 4 bases from V and 0 bases from J, with 13 bases between. CDR3 length: 16 residues. The germline gives CDR1 SGHNT, CDR2 YYREEE (reference sequence). The DNA of the CDR3 is TGTGCCAGCAGCCCAGGGACGGGGGCGAACACCGGGGAGCTGTTTTTT. Amino acid sequence: CASSPGTGANTGELFF.

This clone was recorded once. The chain employs TRBV7-3 and TRBJ2-5; 9 nucleotides line up with TRBD2. Germline loops: CDR1 SGHTA, CDR2 FQGTGA. This CDR3 region has 14 residues. J was trimmed by 5 bases and V by 0 bases; bases with no gene match: 1. The CDR3 protein is CASSLTAGGETQYF. CDR3 DNA sequence: TGTGCCAGCAGCTTAACGGCGGGAGGGGAGACCCAGTACTTC.